One T cell receptor beta chain is described in this entry. Its antigen is not identified. Sequence at one end of the junction differs from germline and may be a read error. Investigators excluded patients with uncontrolled infection, other autoimmune disease, pregnancy or lactation. The CDR3 contains 16 residues. Germline V lookup: CDR1 MGHDK, CDR2 SYGVNS. The data were obtained in a study of T cells in Graves' hyperthyroidism and ophthalmopathy. Amplification targeted TCR beta CDR3 regions from RNA transcripts. RT-PCR in the first round (using the HTBI primer set) targeted the TCR CDR3. TCRdb called the multiplex PCR reads again in MiXCR, with one record for every CDR3 protein. The sample includes over 650,000 distinct CDR3 sequences, just under 45% of them seen just once. Study-wide points: Among clonotypes expanded in thyroid above 0.001, most were also found in blood. In simple terms, a model built on 13 V-J features told ophthalmopathy apart from stable hyperthyroidism.

Sequencing was performed on peripheral blood or thyroid tissue (not recorded which). The sequence came from an adult man with Graves' disease, either hyperthyroidism or ophthalmopathy (not recorded which). This chain connects TRBV25-1 to TRBJ1-6, with 8 bases matching TRBD1. CDR3 coding DNA: TGTGCCATCAGTGCGGGCCGGACAGGGACGAATTCACCCCTCCACTTT. As protein: CAISAGRTGTNSPLHF.